This entry lists 8 T cell receptor beta chains sequenced from one sample in a study of T cell responses to AZD1222 COVID-19 vaccine. The method was immunoSEQ multiplex PCR; TCRdb's version includes in-frame clones alone and lacks a portion of them. This repertoire shows about 85,000 clones, about 86% found once; its top ten account for 7%. The specimen was peripheral blood, collected on day 0 of AZD1222 vaccination. These receptors were obtained from an adult in good health.

The chain links TRBV7-2 to TRBJ2-1; 7 bases are a match to TRBD1. CDR3 length equals 14 residues. Germline CDR1 and CDR2: SGHTA and FQGNSA. The V and J ends lost 2 bases and 9 bases, in that order; junction bases with no gene match: 7. The CDR3: CASSLSQGPIEQFF. CDR3 nucleotide sequence: TGTGCCAGCAGCTTATCACAGGGGCCGATTGAGCAGTTCTTC.

The chain joins TRBV25-1 to TRBJ2-2, with TRBD2 as a possible D gene (6 bases). Germline V gene sequence: CDR1 MGHDK, CDR2 SYGVNS. The CDR3 extends over 16 amino acids. The ends were cut back, 1 base at V and 2 bases at J, with 11 bases in the middle. The DNA for the CDR3 is TGTGCCAGCAGTGAATTGGCCGGACTAAACACCGGGGAGCTGTTTTTT. It encodes CASSELAGLNTGELFF.

The chain links TRBV29-1 to TRBJ2-7; no clear D gene. The CDR3 runs to 13 residues. Germline V gene lookup returns CDR1 SQVTM and CDR2 ANQGSEA. Trimming shortened V by 4 bases and J by 6 bases, and 16 bases separated the two germline ends. The CDR3 reads CSVGNTAPFEQYF. CDR3 in DNA: TGCAGCGTTGGGAATACCGCCCCTTTCGAGCAGTACTTC.

The V gene is TRBV20-1, the J gene TRBJ2-1, with 11 bases aligning to TRBD2. Per the germline V gene, CDR1 is DFQATT and CDR2 is SNEGSKA (reference sequence). The trim removed 3 bases at V and 9 bases at J, leaving 13 bases unmatched. This CDR3 comprises 16 residues. The CDR3 region has the DNA TGCAGTGCTAGTAGAGGGGCCGGGACTAGCGGTACTGAGCAGTTCTTC. Translation: CSASRGAGTSGTEQFF.

Points on this clone: The junction departs from the called germline gene at one end, perhaps through a read error. This sequence joins TRBV19 and TRBJ2-7, with D unclear. In germline, CDR1 is LNHDA, CDR2 SQIVND (reference sequence). This CDR3 has 13 amino acids. The CDR3 spells CASSLEISYEQYF. Here the CDR3 DNA reads TGTGCCAGTAGTCTAGAAATCTCCTACGAGCAGTACTTC.

J is TRBJ2-5 and V is TRBV28; a possible D gene is TRBD1 (6 bases). Looked up from germline, CDR1 is MDHEN and CDR2 is SYDVKM. The CDR3 spans 15 residues. Trimming removed 5 bases from V and 5 bases from J, with 18 bases in between. For the CDR3, the DNA is TGTGCCAGCAGTAGACCAGGACAGTCTTTCGAGACCCAGTACTTC. This encodes CASSRPGQSFETQYF.

V is TRBV3-1 (or the pseudogene TRBV3-2) and J is TRBJ1-2; D gene ambiguous. Trimming removed 7 bases at V and 1 base at J, with 7 bases between. The CDR3 loop spans 12 amino acids. CDR1 and CDR2 from the germline V gene are LGHDT and YNNKEL (reference sequence). In DNA form, the CDR3 reads TGTGCCAGCAAGGCCAGTAACTATGGCTACACCTTC. Translating it yields CASKASNYGYTF.

The V and J genes are TRBV4-3 and TRBJ2-1; the match to TRBD2 covers 9 bases. The CDR3 loop spans 15 amino acids. After removal of 0 bases from V and 6 bases from J, the junction contained 3 bases not matched to a gene. Germline lookup yields CDR1 LGHNA and CDR2 YSLEER. CDR3 in DNA: TGCGCCAGCAGCCAAGAGCGGGAGGGCCGCAATGAGCAGTTCTTC. It yields the protein CASSQEREGRNEQFF.